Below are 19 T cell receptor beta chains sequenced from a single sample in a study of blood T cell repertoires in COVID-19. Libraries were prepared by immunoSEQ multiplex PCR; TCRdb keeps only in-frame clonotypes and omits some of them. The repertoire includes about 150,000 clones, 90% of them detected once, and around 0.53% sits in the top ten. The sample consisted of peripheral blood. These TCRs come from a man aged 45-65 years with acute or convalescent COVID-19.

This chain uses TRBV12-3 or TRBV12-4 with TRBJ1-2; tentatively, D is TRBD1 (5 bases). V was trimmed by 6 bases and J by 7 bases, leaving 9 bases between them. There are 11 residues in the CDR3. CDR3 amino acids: CASRTRGGYTF. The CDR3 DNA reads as TGTGCCAGCAGAACAAGGGGTGGCTACACCTTC.

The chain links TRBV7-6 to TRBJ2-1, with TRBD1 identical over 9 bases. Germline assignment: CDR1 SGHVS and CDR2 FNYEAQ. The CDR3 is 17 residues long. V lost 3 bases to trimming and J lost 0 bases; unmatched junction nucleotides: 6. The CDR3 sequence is CASSFWDREDSYNEQFF. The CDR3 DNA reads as TGTGCCAGCAGCTTTTGGGACAGGGAGGACTCCTACAATGAGCAGTTCTTC. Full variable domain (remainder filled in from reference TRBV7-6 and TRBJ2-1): GAGVSQSPRYKVTKRGQDVALRCDPISGHVSLYWYRQALGQGPEFLTYFNYEAQQDKSGLPNDRFSAERPEGSISTLTIQRTEQRDSAMYRCASSFWDREDSYNEQFFGPGTRLTVL.

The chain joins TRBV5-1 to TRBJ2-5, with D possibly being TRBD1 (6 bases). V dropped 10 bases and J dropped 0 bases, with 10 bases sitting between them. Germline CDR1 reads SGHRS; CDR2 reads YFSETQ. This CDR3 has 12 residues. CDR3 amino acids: CACGDNQETQYF. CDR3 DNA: TGCGCCTGTGGGGACAACCAAGAGACCCAGTACTTC.

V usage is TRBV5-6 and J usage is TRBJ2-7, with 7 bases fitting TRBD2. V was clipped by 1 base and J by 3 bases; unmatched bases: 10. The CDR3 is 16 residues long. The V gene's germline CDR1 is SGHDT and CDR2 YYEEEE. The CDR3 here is CASSLYSSGLFYEQYF. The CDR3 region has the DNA TGTGCCAGCAGCTTGTATTCTAGCGGACTGTTCTACGAGCAGTACTTC.

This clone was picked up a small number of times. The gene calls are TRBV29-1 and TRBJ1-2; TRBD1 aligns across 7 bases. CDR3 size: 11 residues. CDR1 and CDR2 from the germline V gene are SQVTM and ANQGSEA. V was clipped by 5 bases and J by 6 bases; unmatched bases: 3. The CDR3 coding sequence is TGCAGCGTTAACAGGGGAAATGGCTACACCTTC. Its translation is CSVNRGNGYTF.

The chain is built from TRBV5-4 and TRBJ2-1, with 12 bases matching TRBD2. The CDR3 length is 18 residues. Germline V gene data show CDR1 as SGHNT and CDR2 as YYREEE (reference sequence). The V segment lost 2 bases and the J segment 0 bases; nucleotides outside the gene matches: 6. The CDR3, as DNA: TGTGCCAGCAGCTTCCCCGGACTAGCGGGGAGCTCCTACAATGAGCAGTTCTTC. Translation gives CASSFPGLAGSSYNEQFF. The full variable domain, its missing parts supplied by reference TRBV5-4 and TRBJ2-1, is ETGVTQSPTHLIKTRGQQVTLRCSSQSGHNTVSWYQQALGQGPQFIFQYYREEENGRGNFPPRFSGLQFPNYSSELNVNALELDDSALYLCASSFPGLAGSSYNEQFFGPGTRLTVL.

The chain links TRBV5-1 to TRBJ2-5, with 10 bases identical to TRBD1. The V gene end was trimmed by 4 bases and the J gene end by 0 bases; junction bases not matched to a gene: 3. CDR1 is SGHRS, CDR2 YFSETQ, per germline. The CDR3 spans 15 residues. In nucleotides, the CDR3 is TGCGCCAGCAGCGGGGGACAGGGGAACCAAGAGACCCAGTACTTC. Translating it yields CASSGGQGNQETQYF.

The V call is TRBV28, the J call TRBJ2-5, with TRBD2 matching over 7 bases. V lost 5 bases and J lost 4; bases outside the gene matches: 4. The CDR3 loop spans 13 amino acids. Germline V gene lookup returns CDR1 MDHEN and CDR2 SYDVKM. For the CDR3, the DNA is TGTGCCAGCAGTGGAGCGGGGAGAGAGACCCAGTACTTC. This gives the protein CASSGAGRETQYF.

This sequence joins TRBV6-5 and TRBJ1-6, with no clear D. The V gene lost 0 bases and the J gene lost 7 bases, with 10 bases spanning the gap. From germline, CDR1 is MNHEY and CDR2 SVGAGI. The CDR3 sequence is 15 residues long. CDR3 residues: CASSYSNQRNSPLHF. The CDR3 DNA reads TGTGCCAGCAGTTACTCGAACCAGCGCAATTCACCCCTCCACTTT.

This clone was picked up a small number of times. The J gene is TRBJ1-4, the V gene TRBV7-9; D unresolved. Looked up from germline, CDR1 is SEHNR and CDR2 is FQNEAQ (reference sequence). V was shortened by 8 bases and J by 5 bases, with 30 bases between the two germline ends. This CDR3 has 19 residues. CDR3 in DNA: TGTGCCAGCGTCTTCTTTCCCTCCGGGAGGTTGGTGGGGAATGAAAAACTGTTTTTT. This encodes CASVFFPSGRLVGNEKLFF.

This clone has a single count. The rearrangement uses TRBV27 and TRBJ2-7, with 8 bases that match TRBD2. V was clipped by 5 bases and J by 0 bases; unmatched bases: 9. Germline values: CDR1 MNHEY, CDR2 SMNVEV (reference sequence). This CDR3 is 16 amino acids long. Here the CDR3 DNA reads TGTGCCAGCAGTGGGGGTACCGGGACTAGCTCCTACGAGCAGTACTTC. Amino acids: CASSGGTGTSSYEQYF.

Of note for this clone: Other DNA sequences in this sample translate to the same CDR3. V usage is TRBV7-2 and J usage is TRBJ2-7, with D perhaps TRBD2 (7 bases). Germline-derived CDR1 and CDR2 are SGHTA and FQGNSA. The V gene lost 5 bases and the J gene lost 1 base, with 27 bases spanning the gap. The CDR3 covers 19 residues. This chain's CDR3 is CASSPGVLGLGGPSYEQYV. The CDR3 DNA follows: TGTGCCAGCAGCCCAGGGGTACTAGGGTTGGGGGGGCCGTCCTACGAGCAGTACGTC.

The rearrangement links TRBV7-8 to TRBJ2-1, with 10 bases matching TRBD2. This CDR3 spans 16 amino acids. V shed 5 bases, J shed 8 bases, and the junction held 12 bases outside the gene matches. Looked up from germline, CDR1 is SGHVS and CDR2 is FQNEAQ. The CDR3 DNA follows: TGTGCCAGCAGCCTTCTAGCGGGAGTAGGTCTCGATGAGCAGTTCTTC. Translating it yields CASSLLAGVGLDEQFF.

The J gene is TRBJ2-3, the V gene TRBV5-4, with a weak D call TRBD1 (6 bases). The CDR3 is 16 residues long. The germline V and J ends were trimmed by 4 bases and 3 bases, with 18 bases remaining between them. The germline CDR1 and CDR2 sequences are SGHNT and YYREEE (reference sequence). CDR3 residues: CASSPLQGLGTDTQYF. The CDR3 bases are TGTGCCAGCAGCCCGCTACAGGGATTGGGAACAGATACGCAGTATTTT.

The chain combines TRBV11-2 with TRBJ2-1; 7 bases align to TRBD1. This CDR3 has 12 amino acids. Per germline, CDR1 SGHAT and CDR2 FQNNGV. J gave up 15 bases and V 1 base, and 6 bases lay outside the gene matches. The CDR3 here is CASSLGQGEGFF. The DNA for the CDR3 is TGTGCCAGCAGCTTAGGACAGGGCGAGGGGTTCTTC.

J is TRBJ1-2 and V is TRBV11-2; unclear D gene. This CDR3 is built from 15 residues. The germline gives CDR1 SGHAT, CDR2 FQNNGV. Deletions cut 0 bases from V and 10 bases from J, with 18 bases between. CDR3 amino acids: CASSLEVNGLGTYTF. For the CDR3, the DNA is TGTGCCAGCAGCTTAGAGGTGAACGGGTTAGGTACCTACACCTTC. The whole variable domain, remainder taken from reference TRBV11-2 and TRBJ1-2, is EAGVAQSPRYKIIEKRQSVAFWCNPISGHATLYWYQQILGQGPKLLIQFQNNGVVDDSQLPKDRFSAERLKGVDSTLKIQPAKLEDSAVYLCASSLEVNGLGTYTFGSGTRLTVV.

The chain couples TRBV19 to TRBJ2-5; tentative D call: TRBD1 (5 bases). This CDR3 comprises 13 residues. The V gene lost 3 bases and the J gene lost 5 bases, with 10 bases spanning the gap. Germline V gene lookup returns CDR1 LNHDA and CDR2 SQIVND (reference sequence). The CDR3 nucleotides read TGTGCCAGTAGTATCCAGGGTGGGGAGACCCAGTACTTC. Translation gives CASSIQGGETQYF.

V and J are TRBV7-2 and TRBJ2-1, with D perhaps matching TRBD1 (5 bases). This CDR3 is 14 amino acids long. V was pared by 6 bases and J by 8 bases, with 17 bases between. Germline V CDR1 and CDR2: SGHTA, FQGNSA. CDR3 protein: CASRRGGASDEQFF. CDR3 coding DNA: TGTGCCAGCAGGAGAGGTGGGGCGAGCGATGAGCAGTTCTTC. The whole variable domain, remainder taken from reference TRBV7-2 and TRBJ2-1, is GAGVSQSPSNKVTEKGKDVELRCDPISGHTALYWYRQSLGQGLEFLIYFQGNSAPDKSGLPSDRFSAERTGGSVSTLTIQRTQQEDSAVYLCASRRGGASDEQFFGPGTRLTVL.

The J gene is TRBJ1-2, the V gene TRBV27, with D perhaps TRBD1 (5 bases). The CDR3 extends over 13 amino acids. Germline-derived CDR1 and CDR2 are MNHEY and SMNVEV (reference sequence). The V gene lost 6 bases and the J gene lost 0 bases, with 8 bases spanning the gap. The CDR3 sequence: CASRGGANYGYTF. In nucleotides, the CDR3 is TGTGCCAGCAGGGGAGGGGCTAACTATGGCTACACCTTC.